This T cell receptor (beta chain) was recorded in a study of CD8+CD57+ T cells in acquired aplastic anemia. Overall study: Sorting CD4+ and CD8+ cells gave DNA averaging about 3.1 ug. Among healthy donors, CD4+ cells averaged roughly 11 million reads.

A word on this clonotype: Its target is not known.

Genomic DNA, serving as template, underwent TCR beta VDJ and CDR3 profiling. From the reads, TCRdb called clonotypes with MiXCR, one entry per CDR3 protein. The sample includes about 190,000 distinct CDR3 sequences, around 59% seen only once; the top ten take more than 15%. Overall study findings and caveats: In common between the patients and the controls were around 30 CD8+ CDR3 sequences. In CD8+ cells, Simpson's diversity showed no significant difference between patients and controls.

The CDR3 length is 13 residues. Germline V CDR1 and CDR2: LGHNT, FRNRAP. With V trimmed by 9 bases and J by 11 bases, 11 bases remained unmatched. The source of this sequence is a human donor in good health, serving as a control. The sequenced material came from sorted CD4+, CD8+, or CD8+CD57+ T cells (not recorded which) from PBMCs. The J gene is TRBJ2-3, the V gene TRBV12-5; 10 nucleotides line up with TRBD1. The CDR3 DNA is TGTGCTAGCCGGGACAGGGGACGCAATGAGCAGTATTTT. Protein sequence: CASRDRGRNEQYF.